What follows are 3 T cell receptor beta chains derived from one specimen sequenced in a study of blood T cells in healthy people across ages. Next came a second PCR, run for about 7 to 12 cycles, which used a sample-barcoded 5' primer along with a J-beta primer mix. TCRdb itself ran the 5' RACE reads through MiXCR, one entry per CDR3 protein. The sample has roughly 700,000 distinct CDR3 sequences; approximately 30% are singletons. Sequences were obtained from blood. These receptors all come from a woman of 80 years or more in good health.

This clonotype was counted many times. CDR3 sequence (DNA): TGTGCCACCGGAAGCAGGGGCATGAACACTGAAGCTTTCTTT. It specifies CATGSRGMNTEAFF. The chain joins TRBV6-5 to TRBJ1-1; possibly TRBD1 for D (6 bases). Germline V gene lookup returns CDR1 MNHEY and CDR2 SVGAGI. Trimming took off 10 bases at V and 0 bases at J, with 15 bases between the two ends. This CDR3 has 14 amino acids.

This clonotype has ten or more counts. CDR3: CASSQADRVGSPLHF. The CDR3 nucleotides are TGCGCCAGCAGCCAAGCGGACAGGGTGGGGTCACCCCTCCACTTT. This chain joins TRBV4-3 and TRBJ1-6, with TRBD1 identical over 8 bases. The V segment lost 1 base and the J segment 10 bases; nucleotides outside the gene matches: 6. CDR1 and CDR2 from the germline V gene are LGHNA and YSLEER. The CDR3 spans 15 residues.

This clonotype was seen ten or more times. The chain uses TRBV20-1 and TRBJ2-3; D is undetermined. Between the trimmed V and J ends, which lost 1 base and 2 bases, there was a span of 7 bases. CDR3 length: 13 residues. The V gene's germline CDR1 is DFQATT and CDR2 SNEGSKA (reference sequence). CDR3 DNA sequence: TGCAGTGCTAGAGCTGTCCTCACAGATACGCAGTATTTT. This sequence encodes CSARAVLTDTQYF.